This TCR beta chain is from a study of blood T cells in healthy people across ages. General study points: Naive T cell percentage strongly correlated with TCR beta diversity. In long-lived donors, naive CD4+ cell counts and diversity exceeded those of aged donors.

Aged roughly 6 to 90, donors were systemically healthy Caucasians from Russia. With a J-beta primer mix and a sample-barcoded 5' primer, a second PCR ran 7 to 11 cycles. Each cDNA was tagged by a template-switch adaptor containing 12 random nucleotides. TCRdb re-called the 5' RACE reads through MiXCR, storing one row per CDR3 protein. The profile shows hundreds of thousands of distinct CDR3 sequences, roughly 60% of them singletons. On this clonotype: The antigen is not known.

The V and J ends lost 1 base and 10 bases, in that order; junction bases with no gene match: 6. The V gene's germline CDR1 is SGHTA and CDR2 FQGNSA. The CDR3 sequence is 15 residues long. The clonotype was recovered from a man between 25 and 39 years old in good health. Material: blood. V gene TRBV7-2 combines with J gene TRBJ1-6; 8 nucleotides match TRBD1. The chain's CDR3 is CASSLGGDRSSPLHF. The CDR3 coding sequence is TGTGCCAGCAGCTTAGGGGGGGACAGGAGCTCACCCCTCCACTTT.